This passage covers 26 T cell receptor beta chains from one sample sequenced in a study of blood T cell repertoires in COVID-19. Clones were sequenced by immunoSEQ multiplex PCR, and TCRdb holds only the in-frame ones, with some missing. The table has some 70,000 clones, about 80% seen once; the top ten hold 5% to 8%. The sequencing sample was made of peripheral blood. The receptors were sampled from a man in his fifties or sixties with acute or convalescent COVID-19.

This clone was found a few times. The rearrangement joins TRBV7-2 to TRBJ1-6; 10 nucleotides agree with TRBD1. The germline V gene encodes CDR1 SGHTA and CDR2 FQGNSA. After removal of 5 bases from V and 11 bases from J, the junction contained 6 bases not matched to a gene. The CDR3 totals 14 residues. The CDR3 region has the DNA TGTGCCAGCAGCCCCGCGGACAGGGGGACACCCCTCCACTTT. Its protein is CASSPADRGTPLHF.

The V and J genes are TRBV4-3 and TRBJ1-6, with D tentatively TRBD1 (6 bases). V lost 4 bases, J lost 9 bases, and 16 bases lay in between. Germline CDR1 reads LGHNA; CDR2 reads YSLEER. This CDR3 has 15 amino acids. CDR3 nucleotides: TGCGCCAGCAGCCGAGAACAGGGCGCGATTTCACCCCTCCACTTT. This sequence encodes CASSREQGAISPLHF.

The V call is TRBV6-2 or TRBV6-3, the J call TRBJ1-5; no firm D call. Between the trimmed V and J ends, which lost 6 bases and 9 bases, there was a span of 12 bases. The CDR3 runs 12 residues. Germline V gene data show CDR1 as MNHEY and CDR2 as SVGEGT. The CDR3 nucleotides read TGTGCCAGCAGCCTAATCAGGCCGCCCCAGCATTTT. This encodes CASSLIRPPQHF.

The rearrangement uses TRBV19 and TRBJ1-3; TRBD1 might be the D (6 bases). Germline CDR1 LNHDA, CDR2 SQIVND (reference sequence). The CDR3 length is 16 residues. Trimming pared 4 bases from V and 0 bases from J, leaving 13 bases between. The DNA for the CDR3 is TGTGCCAGTAGTAGAGAGGACAGTCACTCTGGAAACACCATATATTTT. It encodes CASSREDSHSGNTIYF. The full variable domain, in which reference TRBV19 and TRBJ1-3 provide the parts outside the CDR3, is DGGITQSPKYLFRKEGQNVTLSCEQNLNHDAMYWYRQDPGQGLRLIYYSQIVNDFQKGDIAEGYSVSREKKESFPLTVTSAQKNPTAFYLCASSREDSHSGNTIYFGEGSWLTVV.

The rearrangement uses TRBV10-3 and TRBJ1-1; D unresolved. CDR1 is ENHRY and CDR2 is SYGVKD in the germline V gene. The CDR3 has 15 amino acids. Deletions cut 0 bases from V and 4 bases from J, with 12 bases between. The CDR3 nucleotides are TGTGCCATCAGTGAGTCGATTCGGGGTAGCACTGAAGCTTTCTTT. This sequence encodes CAISESIRGSTEAFF.

This clone was seen only once. The V call is TRBV27, the J call TRBJ1-2; a weak D match, TRBD1 (5 bases). V was clipped by 5 bases and J by 0 bases, with 10 bases between them. Germline assignment: CDR1 MNHEY and CDR2 SMNVEV (reference sequence). The CDR3 runs to 14 residues. The CDR3 sequence: CASSTTAANYGYTF. The CDR3 DNA follows: TGTGCCAGCAGTACGACAGCTGCTAACTATGGCTACACCTTC.

This chain connects TRBV6-5 to TRBJ2-7; 7 bases agree with TRBD1. V lost 8 bases to trimming and J lost 0 bases; unmatched junction nucleotides: 7. This CDR3 is 14 amino acids long. Germline V gene lookup returns CDR1 MNHEY and CDR2 SVGAGI. The chain's CDR3 is CASGKTGPSYEQYF. CDR3 in DNA: TGTGCCAGCGGGAAGACAGGGCCCTCCTACGAGCAGTACTTC.

The chain couples TRBV5-1 to TRBJ2-1; a weak D match, TRBD1 (6 bases). The V gene lost 1 base and the J gene lost 5 bases, with 13 bases spanning the gap. Germline loops: CDR1 SGHRS, CDR2 YFSETQ. This CDR3 is 15 amino acids long. The chain's CDR3 is CASSLLQGVNNEQFF. The CDR3 DNA follows: TGCGCCAGCAGCTTGTTACAGGGAGTCAACAATGAGCAGTTCTTC.

The rearrangement links TRBV4-2 to TRBJ1-5; no clear D. V lost 1 base and J lost 2, with 9 bases in between. CDR3 size: 15 residues. Germline CDR1 LGHNA, CDR2 YNFKEQ. The CDR3 here is CASSQGPEGNQPQHF. CDR3 sequence (DNA): TGTGCCAGCAGCCAAGGCCCGGAGGGCAATCAGCCCCAGCATTTT.

The genes are TRBV6-5 and TRBJ2-6; D is perhaps TRBD1 (6 bases). The length of the CDR3 is 15 residues. V gave up 5 bases and J gave up 2 bases, with 10 bases separating them. The germline gives CDR1 MNHEY, CDR2 SVGAGI. CDR3 nucleotide sequence: TGTGCCAGCAGTACAGGGTTGGCTGGGGCCAACGTCCTGACTTTC. It encodes CASSTGLAGANVLTF.

The chain couples TRBV19 to TRBJ1-4; D gene unclear. The CDR3 is 15 residues long. Per the germline V gene, CDR1 is LNHDA and CDR2 is SQIVND (reference sequence). Deletions cut 3 bases from V and 7 bases from J, with 15 bases between. CDR3 residues: CASSIRSSSREKLFF. The CDR3 bases are TGTGCCAGTAGTATTCGGTCGAGTTCCCGTGAAAAACTGTTTTTT.

The chain employs TRBV11-3 and TRBJ2-5; D not resolved. CDR1 SGHNT and CDR2 YENEEA come from the germline V gene. This CDR3 has 17 residues. Between the trimmed V and J ends, which lost 1 base and 2 bases, there was a span of 17 bases. In DNA, the CDR3 is TGTGCCAGCAGCTTAGGTGAGAGATCGGAGCTTCAAGAGACCCAGTACTTC. It translates to CASSLGERSELQETQYF.

The chain carries TRBV30 and TRBJ1-6; possible D gene TRBD1, 5 bases. CDR1 and CDR2 from the germline V gene are GTSNPN and SVGIG (reference sequence). Trimming took off 0 bases at V and 4 bases at J, with 7 bases between the two ends. This CDR3 is built from 14 residues. CDR3 sequence: CAWSVGGYNSPLHF. The CDR3, as DNA: TGTGCCTGGAGTGTGGGGGGGTATAATTCACCCCTCCACTTT.

The V gene is TRBV27, the J gene TRBJ2-6; D is perhaps TRBD1 (6 bases). Germline loops: CDR1 MNHEY, CDR2 SMNVEV (reference sequence). The CDR3 consists of 16 residues. Deletions cut 5 bases from V and 1 base from J, with 12 bases between. CDR3 loop: CASSTGLGSGANVLTF. The CDR3 region has the DNA TGTGCCAGCAGTACAGGGCTCGGGTCTGGGGCCAACGTCCTGACTTTC.

The chain couples TRBV5-6 to TRBJ2-5; 8 bases map to TRBD2. Germline V lookup: CDR1 SGHDT, CDR2 YYEEEE. The trim removed 2 bases at V and 5 bases at J, leaving 2 bases unmatched. CDR3 size: 13 residues. CDR3 residues: CASSLSSGETQYF. The CDR3 nucleotides read TGTGCCAGCAGCTTATCTAGCGGGGAGACCCAGTACTTC.

The chain employs TRBV19 and TRBJ1-1; a possible D gene is TRBD1 (6 bases). The CDR3 sequence is 16 residues long. Germline CDR1 LNHDA, CDR2 SQIVND (reference sequence). The V gene lost 2 bases and the J gene lost 1 base, with 14 bases spanning the gap. The CDR3 region has the DNA TGTGCCAGTAGTATAAAGGGACACGGCGGGAACACTGAAGCTTTCTTT. As protein: CASSIKGHGGNTEAFF.

The J gene is TRBJ1-2, the V gene TRBV2; D unresolved. Germline V gives CDR1 SNHLY, CDR2 FYNNEI. V lost 4 bases, J lost 5 bases, and 8 bases lay in between. The CDR3 has 12 amino acids. CDR3 in amino acids: CASSGNLYGYTF. The DNA for the CDR3 is TGTGCCAGCAGTGGTAACCTATATGGCTACACCTTC.

CDR3 sequence reads: CASSTSTTSTDTQYF. The CDR3 coding sequence is TGTGCCAGCAGCACCAGCACGACTAGCACAGATACGCAGTATTTT. The chain uses TRBV7-9 and TRBJ2-3; no definite D call. The CDR3 runs to 15 residues. Germline V lookup: CDR1 SEHNR, CDR2 FQNEAQ (reference sequence). V lost 5 bases and J 0 bases, leaving 12 bases between the germline ends. The variable domain in full, with the rest retrieved from reference TRBV7-9 and TRBJ2-3, is DTGVSQNPRHKITKRGQNVTFRCDPISEHNRLYWYRQTLGQGPEFLTYFQNEAQLEKSRLLSDRFSAERPKGSFSTLEIQRTEQGDSAMYLCASSTSTTSTDTQYFGPGTRLTVL.

The chain combines TRBV9 with TRBJ2-5; 9 nucleotides match TRBD1. The CDR3 is 15 amino acids. Germline CDR1 SGDLS, CDR2 YYNGEE. V shed 4 bases, J shed 1 base, and the junction held 5 bases outside the gene matches. The CDR3 protein is CASSPRDRVQETQYF. The CDR3 bases are TGTGCCAGCAGCCCCCGGGACAGGGTCCAAGAGACCCAGTACTTC. The full variable domain, with the rest looked up from reference TRBV9 and TRBJ2-5, is DSGVTQTPKHLITATGQRVTLRCSPRSGDLSVYWYQQSLDQGLQFLIQYYNGEERAKGNILERFSAQQFPDLHSELNLSSLELGDSALYFCASSPRDRVQETQYFGPGTRLLVL.

This clone has just one count. This chain uses TRBV11-2 with TRBJ1-2; TRBD1 matches 7 bases. V was pared by 1 base and J by 4 bases, with 9 bases of the junction left unmatched. CDR3 length: 16 amino acids. Germline lookup yields CDR1 SGHAT and CDR2 FQNNGV. The CDR3 sequence: CASSLVGKGAGYGYTF. CDR3 DNA sequence: TGTGCCAGCAGCTTAGTGGGTAAGGGGGCTGGCTATGGCTACACCTTC.

The chain joins TRBV9 to TRBJ2-2; 7 positions agree with TRBD1. Trimming cost V 4 bases and J 2 bases; bases outside gene matches: 11. The CDR3 is 17 residues long. CDR1 and CDR2 from the germline V gene are SGDLS and YYNGEE. CDR3 nucleotide sequence: TGTGCCAGCAGCCCAGGACAGGCCCGACTCAACACCGGGGAGCTGTTTTTT. This translates into CASSPGQARLNTGELFF.

The chain links TRBV6-1 to TRBJ1-6; the match to TRBD1 covers 7 bases. The CDR3 spans 15 residues. Trimming took 0 bases from V and 5 from J; bases not matched to a gene: 1. Germline V gene sequence: CDR1 MNHNS, CDR2 SASEGT. The CDR3 here is CASSEAGGNNSPLHF. Here the CDR3 DNA reads TGTGCCAGCAGTGAAGCAGGGGGCAATAATTCACCCCTCCACTTT.

This rearrangement joins TRBV7-9 to TRBJ1-1; 10 bases match TRBD1. The CDR3 has 15 residues. After removal of 5 bases from V and 1 base from J, the junction contained 4 bases not matched to a gene. The germline CDR1 and CDR2 sequences are SEHNR and FQNEAQ (reference sequence). CDR3 in DNA: TGTGCCAGCAGCGCGAGACAGGGGGCGAACACTGAAGCTTTCTTT. Amino acid sequence: CASSARQGANTEAFF.

This chain uses TRBV5-1 with TRBJ2-7, with 10 bases fitting TRBD1. The CDR3 is 14 residues long. J was trimmed by 3 bases and V by 0 bases; bases with no gene match: 0. The germline gives CDR1 SGHRS, CDR2 YFSETQ. The CDR3, as DNA: TGCGCCAGCAGCTTGGGGACAGGGGGCTACGAGCAGTACGTC. Its protein product is CASSLGTGGYEQYV.

The chain carries TRBV7-9 and TRBJ2-1, with 8 bases matching TRBD2. CDR1 is SEHNR and CDR2 is FQNEAQ in the germline V gene (reference sequence). J gave up 6 bases and V 4 bases, and 8 bases lay outside the gene matches. The CDR3 has 15 amino acids. DNA of the CDR3: TGTGCCAGCAGCTCATGGGGTAGCGGGGTCAATGAGCAGTTCTTC. It translates to CASSSWGSGVNEQFF.

The V and J genes are TRBV19 and TRBJ1-5; 7 nucleotides align to TRBD1. Losses at the gene ends were 3 bases for V and 7 bases for J; bases not matched to a gene: 9. CDR1 is LNHDA and CDR2 is SQIVND in the germline V gene (reference sequence). The CDR3 has 15 amino acids. Written as DNA, the CDR3 is TGTGCCAGTAGTATTAACCGGGACAGCCAACAGCCCCAGCATTTT. Its translation: CASSINRDSQQPQHF.